One sample yielded the 32 T cell receptor beta chains listed below, sequenced in a study of T cell repertoires in cytomegalovirus infection. MiXCR, applied by TCRdb to the reads, yields one record per CDR3 protein. Of approximately 260,000 distinct CDR3 sequences in the sample, less than 25% were seen once. The antigens for these receptors are not known. This material consisted of cultured PBMCs, taken from culture after CMV antigen stimulation. These receptor sequences come from a human donor in good health (CMV status not recorded). Some clones in this sample may be carry-over from other donors' samples.

The rearrangement joins TRBV12-3 or TRBV12-4 to TRBJ1-2, with D unresolved. The CDR3 has 13 amino acids. Trimming took 2 bases from V and 8 from J, leaving 12 bases between them. This CDR3 reads CASSLSRTDGYTF. The CDR3 DNA follows: TGTGCCAGCAGTTTAAGTAGGACGGACGGCTACACCTTC.

This clonotype was observed a few times. The V gene is TRBV12-3 or TRBV12-4, the J gene TRBJ1-1; D may be TRBD1 (6 bases). The length of the CDR3 is 15 residues. V dropped 5 bases and J dropped 2 bases, with 15 bases sitting between them. The CDR3 nucleotides read TGTGCCAGCAGTGGGACACCCAGAACAAACACTGAAGCTTTCTTT. Its protein is CASSGTPRTNTEAFF.

The chain employs TRBV20-1 and TRBJ2-1; 14 nucleotides match TRBD2. Germline V gene sequence: CDR1 DFQATT, CDR2 SNEGSKA (reference sequence). J was trimmed by 0 bases and V by 6 bases; bases with no gene match: 19. This CDR3 region has 21 residues. CDR3 sequence (DNA): TGCAGTGCCCTCCCAAGAGATCCGGGACTAGCGGGAGCGCGCTCCTACAATGAGCAGTTCTTC. Its translation is CSALPRDPGLAGARSYNEQFF.

The chain recombines TRBV29-1 with TRBJ1-1; 7 nucleotides align to TRBD1. CDR1 SQVTM and CDR2 ANQGSEA come from the germline V gene. The CDR3 has 12 residues. The trim removed 4 bases at V and 7 bases at J, leaving 6 bases unmatched. CDR3 bases: TGCAGCGTTGCGACAGGGATTCATGAAGCTTTCTTT. Amino acids: CSVATGIHEAFF.

This clonotype was seen repeatedly, ten times or more. V gene TRBV7-8 combines with J gene TRBJ2-7; no clear D. This CDR3 region has 13 residues. The V end lost 6 bases, the J end lost 1 base, and 10 bases lay between the germline ends. Germline CDR1 reads SGHVS; CDR2 reads FQNEAQ. The CDR3 nucleotides are TGTGCCAGCAGTAAGGACGGATCCTACGAGCAGTACTTC. Translated, it gives CASSKDGSYEQYF.

The V call is TRBV15, the J call TRBJ2-5; D gene ambiguous. Trimming stripped 0 bases from V and 7 bases from J, with 12 bases between. Germline assignment: CDR1 LNHNV and CDR2 YYDKDF (reference sequence). There are 14 residues in the CDR3. CDR3 amino acids: CATSRDMRFGTQYF. The CDR3 DNA sequence: TGTGCCACCAGCAGAGATATGAGGTTCGGGACCCAGTACTTC.

The rearrangement joins TRBV29-1 to TRBJ2-7; D tentatively fits TRBD1 or TRBD2 (5 bases each). V lost 6 bases to trimming and J lost 6 bases, with 18 bases between them. This CDR3 has 13 amino acids. Germline V gene data show CDR1 as SQVTM and CDR2 as ANQGSEA. In DNA form, the CDR3 reads TGCAGCGTCGAAACCCGGGTTGGGGGCGAGCAGTACGTC. It specifies CSVETRVGGEQYV.

This clonotype has a handful of counts. The CDR3 region is CSARDLEGGPVEQYF. DNA for the CDR3: TGCAGTGCTAGAGATCTGGAGGGAGGGCCTGTCGAGCAGTACTTC. The chain combines TRBV20-1 with TRBJ2-7, with 7 bases fitting TRBD2. The CDR3 runs to 15 residues. The V gene's germline CDR1 is DFQATT and CDR2 SNEGSKA (reference sequence). The trim removed 0 bases at V and 6 bases at J, leaving 11 bases unmatched.

The chain links TRBV27 to TRBJ1-5; no definite D call. Trimming removed 6 bases at V and 0 bases at J, with 9 bases between. The CDR3 runs to 14 residues. Germline CDR1 and CDR2: MNHEY and SMNVEV (reference sequence). This chain's CDR3 is CASRSPVSNQPQHF. In DNA form, the CDR3 reads TGTGCCAGCAGGTCCCCAGTTAGCAATCAGCCCCAGCATTTT.

This clonotype was counted many times. The chain links TRBV6-2 or TRBV6-3 to TRBJ2-7; 11 bases align to TRBD1. The CDR3 runs to 13 residues. With V trimmed by 11 bases and J by 2 bases, 5 bases remained unmatched. Germline values: CDR1 MNHEY, CDR2 SVGEGT. The DNA for the CDR3 is TGTGCCTCTCGGACAGGGGGCACCTACGAGCAGTACTTC. Its translation is CASRTGGTYEQYF.

This clonotype appeared many times. In DNA form, the CDR3 reads TGTGCCAGCCTGATGAACACTGAAGCTTTCTTT. Its translation is CASLMNTEAFF. This chain uses TRBV6-2 or TRBV6-3 with TRBJ1-1, with D uncertain. The CDR3 sequence is 11 residues long. Trimming removed 8 bases from V and 0 bases from J, with 4 bases in between. In germline, CDR1 is MNHEY, CDR2 SVGEGT.

The chain combines TRBV20-1 with TRBJ1-4; D might be TRBD1 (5 bases). Germline V lookup: CDR1 DFQATT, CDR2 SNEGSKA (reference sequence). With 0 bases removed from V and 7 bases from J, the gap between germline ends came to 21 bases. The CDR3 is made up of 17 amino acids. Here the CDR3 reads CSARDGIPQGTGEKLFF. The DNA of the CDR3 is TGCAGTGCTAGAGATGGCATTCCCCAGGGTACCGGTGAAAAACTGTTTTTT.

This chain uses TRBV28 with TRBJ2-1; the match to TRBD2 covers 7 bases. The trim removed 2 bases at V and 4 bases at J, leaving 8 bases unmatched. Germline V gives CDR1 MDHEN, CDR2 SYDVKM. The CDR3 runs 16 residues. The chain's CDR3 is CASSLMGGSLYNEQFF. The CDR3, as DNA: TGTGCCAGCAGTTTAATGGGCGGGAGTTTGTACAATGAGCAGTTCTTC.

J is TRBJ2-5 and V is TRBV6-2 or TRBV6-3; maybe TRBD2 (6 bases). Looked up from germline, CDR1 is MNHEY and CDR2 is SVGEGT. V was pared by 2 bases and J by 0 bases, with 16 bases between. CDR3 length equals 17 residues. CDR3 sequence reads: CASSYRAGWDHQETQYF. CDR3 nucleotides: TGTGCCAGCAGTTACAGGGCGGGGTGGGACCACCAAGAGACCCAGTACTTC.

The rearrangement joins TRBV7-6 to TRBJ1-1; no definite D call. Germline V lookup: CDR1 SGHVS, CDR2 FNYEAQ. V lost 5 bases, J lost 6 bases, and 19 bases lay in between. The CDR3 spans 15 residues. This chain's CDR3 is CASSPRLTVDAEAFF. CDR3 bases: TGTGCCAGCAGCCCCAGGCTCACAGTCGACGCTGAAGCTTTCTTT.

This clonotype was observed a handful of times. V usage is TRBV19 and J usage is TRBJ1-1; D gene uncertain. Germline CDR1 reads LNHDA; CDR2 reads SQIVND (reference sequence). This CDR3 contains 15 residues. Trimming took 5 bases from V and 4 from J, leaving 17 bases between them. CDR3 protein: CASSDTPGRITEAFF. The CDR3 nucleotides are TGTGCCAGTAGTGATACCCCCGGCAGGATCACTGAAGCTTTCTTT. The entire variable domain, with the rest obtained from reference TRBV19 and TRBJ1-1, is as follows: DGGITQSPKYLFRKEGQNVTLSCEQNLNHDAMYWYRQDPGQGLRLIYYSQIVNDFQKGDIAEGYSVSREKKESFPLTVTSAQKNPTAFYLCASSDTPGRITEAFFGQGTRLTVV.

This clonotype occurred many times. The chain recombines TRBV7-2 with TRBJ2-1; TRBD2 matches at 12 bases. The CDR3 is made up of 15 amino acids. Trimming at V came to 3 bases and at J to 8 bases, leaving 5 bases not matched to a gene. Germline V gene data show CDR1 as SGHTA and CDR2 as FQGNSA. The CDR3 loop reads CASSFRTSGKYEQFF. The CDR3 bases are TGTGCCAGCAGCTTCCGGACTAGCGGGAAATATGAGCAGTTCTTC.

J is TRBJ1-2 and V is TRBV20-1; 9 bases align to TRBD1. V shed 4 bases and J 8 bases; nucleotides not matched to a gene: 5. The CDR3 runs to 12 residues. Germline V gene lookup returns CDR1 DFQATT and CDR2 SNEGSKA (reference sequence). The CDR3 here is CSATGQGKGYTF. The CDR3 DNA is TGCAGTGCTACCGGACAGGGGAAGGGCTACACCTTC.

The chain joins TRBV7-8 to TRBJ2-1; no firm D call. Germline-derived CDR1 and CDR2 are SGHVS and FQNEAQ. Trimming shortened V by 1 base and J by 7 bases, and 5 bases separated the two germline ends. CDR3 length: 12 residues. CDR3 coding DNA: TGTGCCAGCAGCTTAGACACTAATGAGCAGTTCTTC. It translates to CASSLDTNEQFF.

In its sample, this clonotype was seen many times. The V gene is TRBV7-8, the J gene TRBJ1-1; D remains unclear. The CDR3 runs to 16 residues. Germline V gives CDR1 SGHVS, CDR2 FQNEAQ. V shed 2 bases and J shed 0 bases, with 13 bases lying between them. CDR3 in amino acids: CASSLSSAYLNTEAFF. DNA of the CDR3: TGTGCCAGCAGCTTATCTTCGGCTTACCTGAACACTGAAGCTTTCTTT.

The sample holds a few counts of this clonotype. This chain joins TRBV7-9 and TRBJ2-7; no definite D call. Germline CDR1 is SEHNR and CDR2 is FQNEAQ (reference sequence). The CDR3 runs to 12 residues. Trimming stripped 1 base from V and 3 bases from J, with 4 bases between. The CDR3 DNA is TGTGCCAGCAGCTTAGGGTACTACGAGCAGTACTTC. Translation: CASSLGYYEQYF.

The chain couples TRBV7-9 to TRBJ2-3, with 8 bases aligning to TRBD2. This CDR3 has 18 amino acids. Germline assignment: CDR1 SEHNR and CDR2 FQNEAQ (reference sequence). V shed 5 bases, J shed 6 bases, and the junction held 19 bases outside the gene matches. The CDR3 is CASSLPRGGRTPGDTQYF. Written as DNA, the CDR3 is TGTGCCAGCAGCCTCCCTCGGGGGGGGCGGACCCCTGGGGATACGCAGTATTTT.

Many counts were recorded for this clonotype. The chain joins TRBV12-3 or TRBV12-4 to TRBJ2-1; TRBD1 is a possible D gene (6 bases). CDR3 length equals 15 residues. The V gene lost 6 bases and the J gene lost 5 bases, with 17 bases spanning the gap. The CDR3 protein is CASSHGGQLDNEQFF. Written as DNA, the CDR3 is TGTGCCAGCAGCCATGGGGGCCAACTCGACAATGAGCAGTTCTTC.

The count of this clonotype is one. The chain is built from TRBV12-3 or TRBV12-4 and TRBJ2-3; 7 bases agree with TRBD2. The ends lost 5 bases at V and 2 bases at J; junction bases unmatched: 4. The CDR3 is 14 amino acids. The CDR3: CASSPRGYTDTQYF. In DNA, the CDR3 is TGTGCCAGCAGTCCGCGGGGGTACACAGATACGCAGTATTTT.

The chain employs TRBV7-6 and TRBJ2-7, with D perhaps given as TRBD1 or TRBD2 (6 bases each). Germline V gene lookup returns CDR1 SGHVS and CDR2 FNYEAQ. There are 13 residues in the CDR3. Between the trimmed V and J ends, which lost 2 bases and 6 bases, there was a span of 11 bases. The CDR3 sequence is CASSLSGGREQYF. CDR3 bases: TGTGCCAGCAGCTTATCCGGGGGCCGCGAGCAGTACTTC.

The chain is built from TRBV9 and TRBJ1-4; TRBD1 is a possible D gene (5 bases). Trimming pared 4 bases from V and 6 bases from J, leaving 19 bases between. Germline loops: CDR1 SGDLS, CDR2 YYNGEE. The CDR3 extends over 16 amino acids. CDR3 sequence reads: CASSTSPRGTDEKLFF. The DNA of the CDR3 is TGTGCCAGCAGCACCTCTCCCCGGGGGACGGATGAAAAACTGTTTTTT.

This clonotype was recorded many times. This sequence joins TRBV7-6 and TRBJ2-2; no firm D call. This CDR3 spans 15 amino acids. Germline V gives CDR1 SGHVS, CDR2 FNYEAQ. Trimming pared 1 base from V and 2 bases from J, leaving 8 bases between. CDR3 bases: TGTGCCAGCAGCTTAGGAGTCTACAACACCGGGGAGCTGTTTTTT. As protein: CASSLGVYNTGELFF.

There are a few counts of this clonotype. The chain couples TRBV12-3 or TRBV12-4 to TRBJ2-1, with D perhaps matching TRBD1 or TRBD2 (5 bases each). CDR3 size: 14 residues. Trimming shortened V by 2 bases and J by 2 bases, and 7 bases separated the two germline ends. CDR3 bases: TGTGCCAGCAGTTTACAGGGAGCCTACAATGAGCAGTTCTTC. Protein: CASSLQGAYNEQFF.

This clonotype was seen only a few times. The genes are TRBV20-1 and TRBJ2-2; D gene uncertain. The CDR3 has 13 residues. Germline-derived CDR1 and CDR2 are DFQATT and SNEGSKA (reference sequence). V shed 4 bases and J shed 6 bases, with 12 bases lying between them. CDR3 sequence: CSANRLGAGELFF. The CDR3, as DNA: TGCAGTGCTAACCGCCTAGGAGCCGGGGAGCTGTTTTTT.

The genes are TRBV20-1 and TRBJ1-2; weak D call: TRBD1 (6 bases). The CDR3 length is 15 residues. Germline CDR1 DFQATT, CDR2 SNEGSKA (reference sequence). The V gene lost 0 bases and the J gene lost 8 bases, with 19 bases spanning the gap. DNA of the CDR3: TGCAGTGCTAGAGATCTAAGGGGGAATTTCGGCGGCTACACCTTC. Translation: CSARDLRGNFGGYTF.

CDR3 sequence: CASSLGLAGASDTQYF. As DNA, the CDR3 is TGTGCCAGCAGCTTGGGACTAGCGGGCGCCTCGGATACGCAGTATTTT. The V call is TRBV7-2, the J call TRBJ2-3; 12 bases line up with TRBD2. Per the germline V gene, CDR1 is SGHTA and CDR2 is FQGNSA. Trimming cost V 3 bases and J 6 bases; bases outside gene matches: 7. The CDR3 has 16 amino acids.

This sequence joins TRBV7-2 and TRBJ2-7, with TRBD2 matching over 10 bases. The CDR3 has 15 amino acids. Germline V gene lookup returns CDR1 SGHTA and CDR2 FQGNSA. CDR3 in DNA: TGTGCCAGCAGCCTAGCGGGAGTGATTATCTACGAGCAGTACGTC. This translates into CASSLAGVIIYEQYV.